This TCR beta chain was identified in a study of shared clonotypes between healthy human individuals. Study results and limitations: It was expected that sequencing depth would affect clonotype sharing among donors.

Concerning this clone itself: The antigen remains unidentified.

Healthy and HIV-negative, the adult donors had no recent acute infections or vaccinations. V was pared by 4 bases and J by 6 bases, with 8 bases of the junction left unmatched. The CDR3 consists of 14 residues. Germline CDR1 SGHAT, CDR2 FQNNGV. Template for every sorted-subset replicate PCR totaled about 200 ng DNA, roughly 30,000 T cell genomes. Using immunoSEQ multiplex PCR, the repertoire was profiled, and TCRdb retains in-frame clones only, with some absent. In the table there are about 320,000 clones, around 86% of which are singletons. This sequence was found in a man between 18 and 35 years old in good health. Sequencing input: memory CD8+ T cells sorted from blood. The subset is: CD45RO+ cells pooled with CCR7-negative TemRA cells. V and J are TRBV11-2 and TRBJ2-7, with 8 bases matching TRBD1. Here the CDR3 DNA reads TGTGCCAGCAGCTCATGGACAGGGAGGTTCGAGCAGTACTTC. Translating it yields CASSSWTGRFEQYF.